A selection of T cell receptor beta chains follows, all from one sample in a study of glioma-infiltrating T cells. In TCRdb, the multiplex PCR reads were re-called with MiXCR into one record per CDR3 protein. The table lists 93,000 or so distinct CDR3 sequences, roughly 30% of them singletons, with roughly 45% in the top ten. The sample consisted of glioma tissue, nonneoplastic brain tissue, or PBMCs (not recorded which). The receptors shown here come from a human donor with low-grade glioma or glioblastoma, undergoing nonglioma brain surgery, or in good health (not recorded which). The CDR3 runs from the conserved cysteine through the conserved F or W. Each record gives: clone size, V gene, CDR3 length, D gene, J gene, CDR3 protein. D genes are given only for firm matches. Clone size is stated in some rows and not others, as once, few, many or a class when expanded.

clone_size: many
v_call: TRBV6-1
cdr3_length: 14
d_call: NA
j_call: TRBJ2-7
cdr3_aa: CASSAPGSKSEQYF

clone_size: NA
v_call: TRBV4-2
cdr3_length: 15
d_call: TRBD2
j_call: NA
cdr3_aa: CASSQDVTGGETQYF

clone_size: many
v_call: TRBV6-2/TRBV6-3
cdr3_length: 17
d_call: NA
j_call: TRBJ2-7
cdr3_aa: CASSYSAGRFFPYEQYF

clone_size: many
v_call: TRBV11-2
cdr3_length: 13
d_call: NA
j_call: TRBJ2-5
cdr3_aa: CASSLVLGETQYF

clone_size: many
v_call: TRBV28
cdr3_length: 12
d_call: NA
j_call: TRBJ2-2
cdr3_aa: CASMMGTGELFF

clone_size: NA
v_call: TRBV28
cdr3_length: 18
d_call: NA
j_call: TRBJ2-2
cdr3_aa: CASSPSSPFKALTGELFF

clone_size: NA
v_call: TRBV7-2
cdr3_length: 12
d_call: NA
j_call: TRBJ1-1
cdr3_aa: CASSPPAGQAFF

clone_size: many
v_call: TRBV20-1
cdr3_length: 18
d_call: TRBD1
j_call: TRBJ1-5
cdr3_aa: CSASPIDRGQRRDQPQHF

clone_size: many
v_call: TRBV20-1
cdr3_length: 11
d_call: NA
j_call: TRBJ2-5
cdr3_aa: CSAISQETQYF

clone_size: few
v_call: TRBV6-5
cdr3_length: 15
d_call: TRBD1
j_call: TRBJ1-6
cdr3_aa: CASSINRDRGSPLHF

clone_size: NA
v_call: TRBV18
cdr3_length: 14
d_call: NA
j_call: TRBJ1-1
cdr3_aa: CASSRGNMNTEASF

clone_size: many
v_call: TRBV20-1
cdr3_length: 17
d_call: TRBD1
j_call: TRBJ1-1
cdr3_aa: CSARYGVGTGMNTEAFF

clone_size: NA
v_call: TRBV3-1
cdr3_length: 13
d_call: NA
j_call: TRBJ1-5
cdr3_aa: CASSHLEHQPQHF

clone_size: few
v_call: TRBV5-4
cdr3_length: 12
d_call: NA
j_call: TRBJ1-6
cdr3_aa: CASRVGAQPLHF

clone_size: NA
v_call: TRBV9
cdr3_length: 14
d_call: NA
j_call: TRBJ2-3
cdr3_aa: CASSTGFRTDTQYF